The 3 T cell receptor beta chains presented below share a single source sample, sequenced in a study of control samples from healthy donors and cancer patients. Sequencing used immunoSEQ multiplex PCR; TCRdb keeps in-frame clones, though not all of them. The sample consists of 55,000 to 65,000 clones, approximately 89% of them appearing once. Sequences were obtained from PBMCs. The receptors derive from a woman aged 60-75 years with lung cancer.

The rearrangement uses TRBV3-1 (or the pseudogene TRBV3-2) and TRBJ1-4; D ambiguous. From germline, CDR1 is LGHDT and CDR2 YNNKEL (reference sequence). This CDR3 is 13 amino acids long. V was clipped by 4 bases and J by 8 bases, with 11 bases between them. For the CDR3, the DNA is TGTGCCAGCAGCCCCCGGCTCTTCGAAAAACTGTTTTTT. Residues: CASSPRLFEKLFF.

The chain uses TRBV3-1 (or the pseudogene TRBV3-2) and TRBJ1-6; the D is unclear. Trimming cost V 1 base and J 9 bases, with 4 bases left between them. Germline CDR1 LGHDT, CDR2 YNNKEL (reference sequence). The CDR3 covers 12 residues. The CDR3 sequence is CASSQGGSPLHF. The CDR3 bases are TGTGCCAGCAGCCAAGGGGGTTCACCCCTCCACTTT.

The V and J genes are TRBV4-2 and TRBJ2-1; 10 nucleotides align to TRBD2. There are 17 residues in the CDR3. With 4 bases clipped from V and 4 bases from J, the junction kept 10 bases outside the gene matches. The germline V gene encodes CDR1 LGHNA and CDR2 YNFKEQ. CDR3 in amino acids: CASSPSGRGSPYNEQFF. The DNA for the CDR3 is TGTGCCAGCAGCCCAAGCGGGAGGGGATCTCCATACAATGAGCAGTTCTTC.